This T cell receptor beta chain is from a study of CD8+ T cells in alopecia areata. Background on the study: Tofacitinib was taken orally by treated patients, and the dose was 5 to 10 mg twice daily. Tofacitinib therapy took 6 to 18 months; 6 months off drug came after. Regarding the study as a whole: Lesional scalp, especially alopecia totalis/universalis, showed higher clonality than normal scalp.

In the case of this clone: Its cognate antigen is unknown.

The sequencing template was cDNA reverse transcribed from extracted RNA. TCRdb's table, derived via immunoSEQ multiplex PCR, lists solely in-frame clones and lacks some. The sample consists of 150,000 to 200,000 clones, approximately 62% of them appearing once. PBMCs, the starting material, were the source of sorted CD4+ and CD8+ T cells. The receptor's source is a human donor with alopecia areata. Specimen: CD4+ T cells sorted from blood, collected at week 0.

The CDR3 nucleotides are TGCAGCGCCAGAGGTGGAGTTAATGAAAAACTGTTTTTT. Its translation is CSARGGVNEKLFF. The chain has TRBV29-1 and TRBJ1-4; D call uncertain. CDR3 size: 13 residues. V was shortened by 7 bases and J by 4 bases, with 13 bases between the two germline ends. Germline-derived CDR1 and CDR2 are SQVTM and ANQGSEA.